The rows below give T cell receptor beta chains drawn from one sample of a study of T-cell reconstitution after alpha-beta-depleted transplantation in children. TCRdb reprocessed the PCR reads via MiXCR and lists one record per CDR3 protein. The repertoire holds about half a million distinct CDR3 sequences, approximately 12% seen once, with over 5.5% in the top ten. Sequencing was performed on PBMCs from the stem cell graft donor, taken from the stem cell graft. All receptors derive from a human donor who donated a stem cell graft to a child with combined immunodeficiency. Both conserved end residues are part of each CDR3. The order of the fields is J gene, D gene, V gene, clone size, CDR3 protein, CDR3 DNA. D genes are given only for firm matches. Only some rows state a clone size, as once, few, many or a class for expanded clones.

J: TRBJ2-7; D: .; V: TRBV7-9; size: many; CDR3: CASSPSRGSEQYF; DNA: TGTGCCAGCAGCCCCTCCCGTGGGTCCGAGCAGTACTTC
J: TRBJ1-2; D: .; V: TRBV7-2; size: many; CDR3: CASSLGVSTAYGYTF; DNA: TGTGCCAGCAGCTTAGGCGTTTCCACAGCCTATGGCTACACCTTC
J: TRBJ2-2; D: TRBD2; V: TRBV27; size: many; CDR3: CASSLLAGASVGELFF; DNA: TGTGCCAGCAGCTTACTAGCGGGGGCGTCGGTCGGGGAGCTGTTTTTT
J: TRBJ2-3; D: .; V: TRBV20-1; size: few; CDR3: CSAHPFVDTQYF; DNA: TGCAGTGCTCACCCCTTCGTAGATACGCAGTATTTT
J: TRBJ1-1; D: .; V: TRBV6-1; size: .; CDR3: CASSGVVSEAFF; DNA: TGTGCCAGCAGTGGGGTGGTATCTGAAGCTTTCTTT
J: TRBJ2-2; D: TRBD2; V: TRBV12-3/TRBV12-4; size: few; CDR3: CASRFFDRGLADTGELFF; DNA: TGTGCCAGCAGATTCTTCGACCGGGGACTAGCGGACACCGGAGAGCTGTTTTTT
J: TRBJ2-7; D: .; V: TRBV7-6; size: .; CDR3: CASTSGGEQYF; DNA: TGTGCCAGCACCTCGGGCGGCGAGCAGTACTTC
J: TRBJ2-3; D: .; V: TRBV7-2; size: many; CDR3: CASRRGTRNTDTQYF; DNA: TGTGCCAGCAGGAGAGGGACCCGAAATACAGATACGCAGTATTTT
J: TRBJ2-5; D: .; V: TRBV10-3; size: few; CDR3: CAISTDRNQETQYF; DNA: TGTGCCATCAGCACGGACAGAAACCAAGAGACCCAGTACTTC
J: TRBJ1-1; D: .; V: TRBV28; size: many; CDR3: CASSISENTEAFF; DNA: TGTGCCAGCAGCATTTCAGAGAACACTGAAGCTTTCTTT
J: TRBJ2-1; D: TRBD2; V: TRBV24-1; size: many; CDR3: CATSDLNRLTSAQANNEQFF; DNA: TGTGCCACCAGTGATTTGAACAGACTGACTAGCGCCCAAGCCAACAATGAGCAGTTCTTC
J: TRBJ1-6; D: TRBD1; V: TRBV12-3/TRBV12-4; size: .; CDR3: CASSRGLQGNSPLHF; DNA: TGTGCCAGCAGTAGGGGGCTTCAAGGAAATTCACCCCTCCACTTT
J: TRBJ2-1; D: TRBD2; V: TRBV7-9; size: .; CDR3: CASSIPGLAGVGEQFF; DNA: TGTGCCAGCAGCATACCGGGACTAGCGGGAGTCGGTGAGCAGTTCTTC
J: TRBJ2-5; D: .; V: TRBV7-9; size: many; CDR3: CASSSYSQGPETQYF; DNA: TGTGCCAGCAGCTCCTATAGCCAGGGGCCCGAGACCCAGTACTTC
J: TRBJ2-3; D: .; V: TRBV6-5; size: many; CDR3: CASSYHILDTQYF; DNA: TGTGCCAGCAGTTACCACATCCTTGATACGCAGTATTTT
J: TRBJ2-7; D: .; V: TRBV12-3/TRBV12-4; size: .; CDR3: CASSSGFDEQYF; DNA: TGTGCCAGCAGTTCCGGGTTCGACGAGCAGTACTTC
J: TRBJ2-7; D: .; V: TRBV20-1; size: few; CDR3: CSARNRFGEQYF; DNA: TGCAGTGCTAGAAACAGGTTTGGTGAGCAGTACTTC
J: TRBJ2-2; D: TRBD2; V: TRBV9; size: .; CDR3: CASSGRDTIAGHTGELFF; DNA: TGTGCCAGCAGCGGCCGGGACACCATAGCGGGGCACACCGGGGAGCTGTTTTTT
J: TRBJ1-1; D: .; V: TRBV6-5; size: .; CDR3: CASSYQSGITEAFF; DNA: TGTGCCAGCAGTTACCAGTCCGGGATCACTGAAGCTTTCTTT
J: TRBJ2-1; D: .; V: TRBV10-2; size: many; CDR3: CASSESTGRISRNEQFF; DNA: TGCGCCAGCAGTGAGTCGACCGGGAGAATTTCTAGGAATGAGCAGTTCTTC
J: TRBJ2-1; D: .; V: TRBV11-2; size: .; CDR3: CASSLQGSTSYNEQFF; DNA: TGTGCCAGCAGCTTACAGGGGTCAACTTCCTACAATGAGCAGTTCTTC
J: TRBJ1-6; D: TRBD1; V: TRBV6-5; size: many; CDR3: CASSYGTDHSPLHF; DNA: TGTGCCAGCAGTTACGGGACAGACCATTCACCCCTCCACTTT
J: TRBJ1-2; D: TRBD1; V: TRBV29-1; size: .; CDR3: CSVGAGEGGYYGYTF; DNA: TGCAGCGTTGGGGCCGGGGAAGGGGGCTACTATGGCTACACCTTC
J: TRBJ2-7; D: TRBD2; V: TRBV30; size: few; CDR3: CAWSVLGLAKGYEQYF; DNA: TGTGCCTGGAGTGTACTGGGACTAGCGAAGGGTTACGAGCAGTACTTC
J: TRBJ2-7; D: .; V: TRBV10-3; size: few; CDR3: CAISGVGSSYEQYF; DNA: TGTGCCATCAGTGGTGTTGGGAGCTCCTACGAGCAGTACTTC
J: TRBJ2-7; D: .; V: TRBV4-2; size: few; CDR3: CASSQADGANYEQYF; DNA: TGTGCCAGCAGCCAGGCGGACGGGGCAAACTACGAGCAGTACTTC
J: TRBJ2-2; D: TRBD2; V: TRBV9; size: few; CDR3: CASSVKQAGVNTGELFF; DNA: TGTGCCAGCAGCGTAAAACAAGCGGGGGTGAACACCGGGGAGCTGTTTTTT
J: TRBJ2-7; D: .; V: TRBV18; size: few; CDR3: CASSRAASSYEQYF; DNA: TGTGCCAGCTCACGCGCTGCCAGCTCCTACGAGCAGTACTTC
J: TRBJ2-3; D: .; V: TRBV20-1; size: .; CDR3: CSARRGGEGTDTQYF; DNA: TGCAGTGCTCGTCGAGGGGGGGAAGGCACAGATACGCAGTATTTT
J: TRBJ2-1; D: TRBD2; V: TRBV27; size: few; CDR3: CASSTGTSGSNEQFF; DNA: TGTGCCAGCTCCACCGGGACTAGCGGGAGCAATGAGCAGTTCTTC
J: TRBJ2-1; D: .; V: TRBV20-1; size: .; CDR3: CSAPGHLSYNEQFF; DNA: TGCAGTGCACCGGGACACCTCTCCTACAATGAGCAGTTCTTC
J: TRBJ1-3; D: .; V: TRBV11-3; size: .; CDR3: CASSFRDILGVSGNTIYF; DNA: TGTGCCAGCAGCTTCCGGGACATTTTAGGGGTCTCTGGAAACACCATATATTTT
J: TRBJ2-1; D: TRBD2; V: TRBV12-3/TRBV12-4; size: many; CDR3: CASSTGTSIFF; DNA: TGTGCCAGCAGCACCGGGACTAGCATTTTCTTC
J: TRBJ2-1; D: .; V: TRBV7-9; size: .; CDR3: CASSLAGPFDNEQFF; DNA: TGTGCCAGCAGCTTAGCAGGTCCGTTTGACAATGAGCAGTTCTTC
J: TRBJ2-5; D: TRBD1; V: TRBV7-6; size: many; CDR3: CASSFTGGLETQYF; DNA: TGTGCCAGCAGCTTCACAGGGGGCCTAGAGACCCAGTACTTC
J: TRBJ2-5; D: .; V: TRBV28; size: .; CDR3: CASRLGEETQYF; DNA: TGTGCCAGCAGGCTCGGTGAAGAGACCCAGTACTTC
J: TRBJ1-2; D: .; V: TRBV24-1; size: .; CDR3: CATAAGSNYGYTF; DNA: TGTGCCACCGCCGCGGGGTCCAACTATGGCTACACCTTC
J: TRBJ2-3; D: .; V: TRBV20-1; size: few; CDR3: CSAQRDSTDTQYF; DNA: TGCAGTGCTCAACGGGATAGCACAGATACGCAGTATTTT
J: TRBJ2-2; D: TRBD1; V: TRBV6-1; size: .; CDR3: CASSGRTGIAGELFF; DNA: TGTGCCAGCAGTGGCCGGACAGGGATAGCCGGGGAGCTGTTTTTT
J: TRBJ2-6; D: TRBD2; V: TRBV28; size: few; CDR3: CASSKMGLPFSGANVLTF; DNA: TGTGCCAGCAGTAAGATGGGACTACCCTTCTCTGGGGCCAACGTCCTGACTTTC
J: TRBJ2-1; D: .; V: TRBV20-1; size: many; CDR3: CSAVSGYSYNEQFF; DNA: TGCAGTGCTGTTAGCGGATACTCCTACAATGAGCAGTTCTTC
J: TRBJ2-7; D: .; V: TRBV20-1; size: few; CDR3: CSARDIDYEQYF; DNA: TGCAGTGCTAGAGATATAGACTACGAGCAGTACTTC
J: TRBJ2-1; D: .; V: TRBV3-1; size: many; CDR3: CASSQKLDTFYNEQFF; DNA: TGTGCCAGCAGCCAAAAGTTAGACACCTTCTACAATGAGCAGTTCTTC
J: TRBJ2-2; D: .; V: TRBV7-6; size: .; CDR3: CASSSQAGGGSTNTGELFF; DNA: TGTGCCAGCAGCTCCCAGGCAGGGGGCGGGAGTACGAACACCGGGGAGCTGTTTTTT
J: TRBJ2-1; D: .; V: TRBV6-5; size: many; CDR3: CASSLDRNNEQFF; DNA: TGTGCCAGCAGTTTGGACAGAAACAATGAGCAGTTCTTC
J: TRBJ2-1; D: .; V: TRBV4-3; size: few; CDR3: CASSQSHNEQFF; DNA: TGCGCCAGCAGCCAAAGTCACAATGAGCAGTTCTTC
J: TRBJ2-5; D: TRBD2; V: TRBV20-1; size: medium-sized; CDR3: CSARGITSGSIQETQYF; DNA: TGCAGTGCTAGAGGGATCACTAGCGGGAGCATCCAAGAGACCCAGTACTTC
J: TRBJ2-5; D: .; V: TRBV5-4; size: .; CDR3: CASSSRVQGTQYF; DNA: TGTGCCAGCAGCTCCAGGGTCCAGGGGACCCAGTACTTC
J: TRBJ2-1; D: TRBD2; V: TRBV12-3/TRBV12-4; size: few; CDR3: CASSFVGLAGYYNEQFF; DNA: TGTGCCAGCAGTTTCGTCGGACTAGCGGGCTACTACAATGAGCAGTTCTTC
J: TRBJ2-4; D: .; V: TRBV7-2; size: few; CDR3: CASSLSPIAKNIQYF; DNA: TGTGCCAGCAGCTTAAGTCCGATAGCCAAAAACATTCAGTACTTC
J: TRBJ2-5; D: TRBD1; V: TRBV10-3; size: few; CDR3: CAIKGQGSETQYF; DNA: TGTGCCATCAAGGGACAGGGGTCCGAGACCCAGTACTTC
J: TRBJ1-1; D: TRBD1; V: TRBV24-1; size: many; CDR3: CATKRGPNTEAFF; DNA: TGTGCCACCAAGAGGGGGCCTAACACTGAAGCTTTCTTT
J: TRBJ2-1; D: .; V: TRBV19; size: .; CDR3: CASSISSVDEQFF; DNA: TGTGCCAGTAGTATTTCTAGCGTCGATGAGCAGTTCTTC
J: TRBJ1-2; D: .; V: TRBV30; size: few; CDR3: CAWSFSFYGYTF; DNA: TGTGCCTGGAGTTTTAGTTTCTATGGCTACACCTTC
J: TRBJ1-3; D: .; V: TRBV7-9; size: many; CDR3: CASSLDVSGNTIYF; DNA: TGTGCCAGCAGCTTAGACGTCTCTGGAAACACCATATATTTT
J: TRBJ2-1; D: TRBD2; V: TRBV7-3; size: many; CDR3: CASSLTLAGGLDEQFF; DNA: TGTGCCAGCAGCTTAACATTAGCGGGAGGTCTCGATGAGCAGTTCTTC
J: TRBJ1-5; D: .; V: TRBV5-1; size: .; CDR3: CASSLAGGTDQPQHF; DNA: TGCGCCAGCAGCTTGGCCGGGGGGACGGATCAGCCCCAGCATTTT
J: TRBJ1-2; D: .; V: TRBV29-1; size: few; CDR3: CSVEDRWTNTGYTF; DNA: TGCAGCGTTGAAGATAGGTGGACAAATACTGGCTACACCTTC
J: TRBJ2-7; D: .; V: TRBV12-3/TRBV12-4; size: many; CDR3: CASSLGVHEQYF; DNA: TGTGCCAGCAGCCTGGGGGTCCACGAGCAGTACTTC